The T cell receptor (beta chain) described here comes from a study of post-analysis software for immune sequencing data (dated by TCRdb to the mid-2010s). For the wider study: Relapsing-remitting, secondary progressive and progressive-relapsing multiple sclerosis were recorded as disease courses, and subtype annotation was lacking for some patients. A subset of samples was prepared in parallel using single-end sample barcoding, then pooled and co-amplified after Illumina adapter ligation. Patient repertoires were compared against over ten previously published healthy control repertoires from donors aged roughly 6 to 26 years. What the research found in general, with its limitations: Direct clustering with F measure revealed strong co-clustering of samples prepared in the same batch, which led to a batch-effect correction. The control group was slightly older than the multiple sclerosis patient group. Patients showed significantly higher frequencies than controls for 4 or 5 TRBV segments, among them TRBV5-6, TRBV5-1 and TRBV20-1. Significantly lower normalized Chao1 diversity was found in multiple sclerosis patients than in controls, suggesting substantial peripheral T-cell clonal expansion.

CDR1 and CDR2 are read off the germline V gene as MNHEY and SVGEGT. The CDR3 covers 17 residues, taking in both the cysteine and the phenylalanine. Only the CDR3 region is kept as DNA, spanning 51 bases read in frame from base 1. The V end loses 5 bases and the J end loses 3 bases, and a stretch of 20 bases separates them. To demonstrate the VDJtools post-analysis software, TCR beta repertoires were profiled from the peripheral blood of 10 to 15 young patients with multiple sclerosis. The multiple sclerosis patients were children and adolescents ranging in age from about 6 to 17 years. Comments on this clonotype: No cognate antigen has been identified for it. Per-base qualities were not stored, and no clone one base away is much larger.

To prepare the library, PCR was applied. Sequenced using an Illumina HiSeq 2500. To reduce PCR and sequencing biases, unique molecular identifiers were built into the TCR beta cDNA libraries. Some 500,000 cDNA molecules were obtained for every 1 to 10 million input T cells, so each molecule roughly corresponded to one T cell. The patient libraries were prepared and sequenced with the same protocol used for the earlier healthy control dataset. Samples belonging to the same batch were prepared together, multiplexed and sequenced on a shared HiSeq lane. Under the source paper's analysis protocol: MIGEC handled the raw barcoded reads, throwing out single-read molecular identifier groups before consensus assembly and CDR3 extraction. Clonotype tables were post-analysed with VDJtools, and diversity was normalized by down-sampling all datasets to the smallest sample size. Repertoire overlap clustering matched CDR3 amino acid but not nucleotide sequences to correct batch-related cross-sample contamination. Clones were called with MiXCR by TCRdb after fastp trimmed the public reads at Q25, and only in-frame beta chains were retained. Each CDR3 protein gets just one entry, which takes the most common genes and DNA from the rows behind it. None of the V and J calls come from the authors' own analysis; TCRdb made them. The sample table shows almost 700,000 distinct CDR3 sequences, and approximately 59% are seen once. The top ten constitute roughly 10% of the sample.

The sequence was collected from a girl aged 2 to 9 with multiple sclerosis. The chain links TRBV6-2 or TRBV6-3 with TRBJ2-4; the D call is tentative, TRBD1 or TRBD2, as each matches 5 bases. Sequences were obtained from blood. The CDR3 sequence is CASSLPRAGSDKNIQYF. The nucleotides are TGTGCCAGCAGTCTCCCCAGGGCGGGCTCCGACAAAAACATTCAGTACTTC.